This T cell receptor beta chain was recovered during a study of graft-versus-host responses after intestinal transplantation (dated by TCRdb to the early 2020s). Study-level background: The transplants that recipients received were multivisceral, liver-intestinal, or isolated intestinal. Instead of going to the commercial service, samples from a few later patients were sequenced in-house on an Illumina MiSeq and processed with MiXCR. All recipients received anti-thymocyte globulin induction followed by maintenance tacrolimus and steroids for roughly three years. The cohort enrolled about two dozen intestinal transplant recipients, one of whom was a retransplant, and a few patients without pretransplant specimens were excluded. After intestinal transplantation, graft-versus-host and host-versus-graft alloreactive T cell clones in the graft, circulation and bone marrow were tracked using bulk TCR-beta CDR3 sequencing. Donor T cell macrochimerism was defined as a peak of at least 4% donor T cells among recipient peripheral blood mononuclear cells. Alloreactive clones were identified by sequencing pre-transplant mixed lymphocyte reaction products and comparing them with unstimulated pre-transplant donor and recipient T cells.

This clone was observed a few times. The antigen this receptor binds is unknown. Base qualities are not provided; no much larger clone lies one nucleotide away. The same CDR3 also results from other DNA sequences found in this sample. The meaning of the sample's time point label: cells obtained before transplantation from donor or recipient. CD3+CD4+ and CD3+CD8+ populations were FACS-sorted from unstimulated pre-transplant donor and recipient cells taken from spleen or lymph nodes. Sequences SGDLS (CDR1) and YYNGEE (CDR2) are obtained from the germline V gene. Measured from the cysteine to the phenylalanine, the CDR3 is 15 residues long. The CDR3 DNA has 45 bases and is translated from base 1. V drops 3 bases and J drops 1 base, leaving 13 bases in between. The method was the immunoSEQ multiplex PCR assay. For most patients, genomic DNA was isolated using the Qiagen DNeasy Blood and Tissue Kit and was shipped frozen to Adaptive Biotechnologies for TCR sequencing. High-throughput TCR-beta CDR3 sequencing of genomic DNA from most patients was performed by Adaptive Biotechnologies. Under the source paper's analysis protocol: TCR sequencing data for roughly 20 patients were retrieved from Adaptive's ImmunoSEQ software; a few other patients were processed with MiXCR and VDJtools. To correct CD4 versus CD8 sorting errors, any sequence found in both subsets at a frequency ratio below 5:1 was removed. CDR3 nucleotide sequences shared between donor and recipient were removed because the origin of such sequences could not be assigned. At least 2-fold expansion over unstimulated cells and a minimum CFSE-low frequency of 0.002% (template counts) or 0.001% (read counts) were required for clones to be classified as alloreactive. Clones detected in sequenced pre-transplant spleen, lymph node, or MLR CFSE-low populations of the donor or recipient were defined as mappable. The cumulative frequency of alloreactive clones was calculated as a percentage of all sequences, weighted by copy number. Entries here come from immuneACCESS through TCRdb and include only in-frame sequences with V and J called. Some clones fail to appear in such tables; in the studies checked, an unresolved V gene covers under half of the shortfall, and the cause of the remainder is unknown. The V and J calls and the clone size are those of that table, but D and trimming were determined from the DNA. The table for this sample lists 90,000 to 95,000 clones; 85% to 95% of them were counted only once. The ten largest clonotypes hold 6% of the sample.

General study outcomes and caveats: Conclusions were limited by the relatively low number and heterogeneity of intestinal transplant patients. GvH clones turned up in recipient bone marrow, with some appearing earlier in ileal mucosa or blood, a pattern consistent with an intestinal mucosal origin. In the allografts of patients with donor T cell macrochimerism, GvH to HvG T cell clonal ratios were high. Peak levels of circulating GvH clones were associated with declines in HvG clones early after transplant.

The source was unstimulated CD8+ T cells sorted from spleen or lymph node cells, collected before intestinal transplant. The sequence is built from TRBV9 and TRBJ1-1, and possibly TRBD1, on 5 matching bases. The source of this sequence is a human donor who received an intestinal transplant. The nucleotide sequence is TGTGCCAGCAGCGGGGGGGACTCGAGGAACACTGAAGCTTTCTTT. It translates to CASSGGDSRNTEAFF. Beyond the CDR3, the reference TRBV9 and TRBJ1-1 genes provide the residues; the full variable domain reads: DSGVTQTPKHLITATGQRVTLRCSPRSGDLSVYWYQQSLDQGLQFLIQYYNGEERAKGNILERFSAQQFPDLHSELNLSSLELGDSALYFCASSGGDSRNTEAFFGQGTRLTVV.